The clone carrying this T cell receptor beta chain was seen many times. Its antigen remains unidentified. A TCRbeta library incorporating unique molecular identifiers was prepared. TCRdb reprocessed the PCR reads with MiXCR, giving one entry per CDR3 protein. Of about 200,000 distinct CDR3 sequences in the sample, 6.3% were seen once. The source of the sample is a study of T-cell reconstitution after alpha-beta-depleted transplantation in children. Whole-study results and caveats: Newly generated T cells supplied most T-cell counts and diversity one year post-transplant.

The V end was cut by 5 bases, the J end by 2 bases, with 7 bases between. The CDR3 is 12 residues long. The J gene is TRBJ2-7, the V gene TRBV12-3 or TRBV12-4, with D unclear. Sequences were derived from PBMCs, sampled before TCRalphabeta/CD19-depleted stem cell transplant. The sequence came from a girl under two years old with combined immunodeficiency, due to receive a stem cell transplant. Written as DNA, the CDR3 is TGTGCCAGCAGTCTCCAAGCCTACGAGCAGTACTTC. Residues: CASSLQAYEQYF.